This T cell receptor (beta chain) was profiled in a study of blood T cell repertoires in COVID-19 (dated by TCRdb to the early 2020s). Notes on the research overall: Collaborator samples came from the United States, Italy and Spain and covered acute and convalescent phases of COVID-19. The prospective study material was composed of cDNA or gDNA derived from T cells, B-cell-depleted T cells, or PBMCs. Deeply sampled blood TCRbeta repertoires from subjects exposed to, actively infected with, or recovered from COVID-19 were included in the dataset. The repertoires were released in a freely available public database meant as a resource for research on the immune response to SARS-CoV-2. The samples were drawn from two sources: the first 160 participants of the ongoing ImmuneRACE study, and 1,000 to 1,500 subjects contributed by 6 global collaborators. Nearly every sample came with metadata listing a de-identified subject ID, COVID-19 status, age in years and sex. HLA class I and class II types, where available, came from metadata supplied by the sample provider rather than from assay-based typing. General findings and caveats noted by the study authors: The quantity of clinical and demographic metadata differed by source and by participant and was supplied without curation.

TCRbeta CDR3 regions were amplified from genomic DNA using the immunoSEQ Assay, a bias-controlled multiplex PCR. As for how the authors treated the data: Within the assay, amplification of reference gene primers was used to estimate how many nucleated cells each sample contained. To quantify the absolute abundance of each unique TCRbeta CDR3 rearrangement, sequence reads were collapsed and filtered. For each sample, productive Simpson clonality was calculated as the square root of Simpson's diversity index across productive rearrangements. Sourced from immuneACCESS, this table was stored by TCRdb with only in-frame sequences that have V and J called. A share of the clones is absent; for the studies checked, an unresolved V gene accounts for under half, and the remainder has no known explanation. V and J calls and clone size are those listed in that table; D and trimming were worked out from the DNA. A total of more than 85,000 clones appear in this sample, around four fifths of them only once. The ten largest clones take up about 20% of the sample.

Each collaborating institution followed its own protocols to collect whole blood in K2EDTA tubes. For TCRbeta analysis, collaborator samples were shipped as frozen whole blood, as isolated PBMCs, or as DNA extracted from either sample type. With regard to this clone: Its binding antigen is unknown. No qualities accompany the bases; no much larger clone lies one base away.

The source material was peripheral blood. The TCR originated in a woman in her fifties or sixties with acute or convalescent COVID-19.

The CDR3: CASSGEVPDQPQHF. The DNA sequence is given as TGTGCCAGCTCAGGTGAGGTCCCCGATCAGCCCCAGCATTTT. The chain links TRBV18 with TRBJ1-5; the D gene is unclear. From a lookup of the germline V gene, CDR1 and CDR2 are KGHSH and LQKENI. V was cut back by 5 bases and J by 5 bases, leaving a gap of 13 bases between them. The CDR3 holds 14 amino acids from the cysteine to the phenylalanine. The only DNA kept is the CDR3, 42 bases in frame from the first base.